These 18 T cell receptor beta chains came from one sample sequenced in a study of control samples from healthy donors and cancer patients. Repertoires were generated with immunoSEQ multiplex PCR, while TCRdb's copy carries only in-frame clones and drops some. The data hold roughly 130,000 clones, with approximately 90% observed a single time. The sample comprised blood. These receptors all come from a man between 18 and 35 years old in good health.

This chain joins TRBV2 and TRBJ1-5; 7 nucleotides align to TRBD1. CDR1 and CDR2 from the germline V gene are SNHLY and FYNNEI. The J segment lost 6 bases and the V segment lost 0 bases, leaving 5 bases of the junction unmatched. The CDR3 has 15 amino acids. The CDR3 DNA is TGTGCCAGCAGTGAAGCCGGGACAGTAAGTCAGCCCCAGCATTTT. Translation: CASSEAGTVSQPQHF.

The chain employs TRBV5-1 and TRBJ1-1; D is perhaps TRBD1 (6 bases). V lost 4 bases to trimming and J lost 4 bases, with 17 bases between them. The CDR3 has 15 residues. Looked up from germline, CDR1 is SGHRS and CDR2 is YFSETQ. CDR3 in amino acids: CASSLRGARGTEAFF. The CDR3, as DNA: TGCGCCAGCAGCCTTCGGGGGGCGCGAGGCACTGAAGCTTTCTTT.

The chain carries TRBV29-1 and TRBJ1-2; D ambiguous. The CDR3 sequence is 10 residues long. Germline values: CDR1 SQVTM, CDR2 ANQGSEA. The V end lost 6 bases, the J end lost 4 bases, and 6 bases lay between the germline ends. CDR3 nucleotide sequence: TGCAGCGTGAGTTCCTATGGCTACACCTTC. The encoded protein is CSVSSYGYTF.

This clone was recorded once. V usage is TRBV10-1 and J usage is TRBJ1-5, with D perhaps matching TRBD1 (5 bases). The CDR3 consists of 12 residues. Germline CDR1 is WNHNN and CDR2 is SYGVQD (reference sequence). With 6 bases removed from V and 2 bases from J, the gap between germline ends came to 5 bases. The CDR3 sequence: CASRTGNQPQHF. CDR3 sequence (DNA): TGCGCCAGCAGGACAGGCAATCAGCCCCAGCATTTT.

The chain links TRBV15 to TRBJ1-5; no definite D call. Trimming cost V 0 bases and J 0 bases, with 9 bases left between them. CDR3 size: 16 residues. Germline CDR1 reads LNHNV; CDR2 reads YYDKDF (reference sequence). The CDR3 spells CATSREGRPSNQPQHF. CDR3 DNA sequence: TGTGCCACCAGCAGAGAGGGCAGGCCTAGCAATCAGCCCCAGCATTTT.

V is TRBV19 and J is TRBJ1-5; no reliable D call. CDR3 length: 13 amino acids. Per the germline V gene, CDR1 is LNHDA and CDR2 is SQIVND (reference sequence). V lost 5 bases and J lost 1, with 6 bases in between. In DNA, the CDR3 is TGTGCCAGTAGTCTTCGCAGCAATCAGCCCCAGCATTTT. Residues: CASSLRSNQPQHF.

The CDR3 nucleotides read TGCGCCAGCAGCCAGCCAGGGATCTATGGCTACACCTTC. It codes for CASSQPGIYGYTF. V and J are TRBV4-1 and TRBJ1-2; D is possibly TRBD1 (5 bases). Germline lookup yields CDR1 MGHRA and CDR2 YSYEKL. V lost 3 bases, J lost 4 bases, and 9 bases lay in between. This CDR3 contains 13 residues.

J is TRBJ2-2 and V is TRBV4-1; D is uncertain. The CDR3 is 17 amino acids. CDR1 MGHRA and CDR2 YSYEKL come from the germline V gene. Trimming took off 6 bases at V and 4 bases at J, with 21 bases between the two ends. Written as DNA, the CDR3 is TGCGCCAGCAGTCCAAGGGTCCAGAGACCGGGCACCGGGGAGCTGTTTTTT. Its protein product is CASSPRVQRPGTGELFF.

The chain uses TRBV2 and TRBJ2-2; D gene ambiguous. Germline lookup yields CDR1 SNHLY and CDR2 FYNNEI. There are 12 residues in the CDR3. The V gene lost 8 bases and the J gene lost 7 bases, with 11 bases spanning the gap. CDR3 in amino acids: CASDQVSGELFF. CDR3 in DNA: TGTGCCAGCGACCAAGTTAGCGGGGAGCTGTTTTTT.

The rearrangement joins TRBV14 to TRBJ1-3, with D hard to call. Trimming took 4 bases from V and 3 from J, leaving 10 bases between them. This CDR3 has 14 amino acids. Germline CDR1 and CDR2: SGHDN and FVKESK. The CDR3, as DNA: TGTGCCAGCAGCCCGTCAGTGGGTGGAAACACCATATATTTT. Encoded protein: CASSPSVGGNTIYF.

The chain has TRBV6-1 and TRBJ1-2; TRBD1 matches at 9 bases. CDR1 and CDR2 from the germline V gene are MNHNS and SASEGT. CDR3 length: 15 residues. V shed 0 bases and J 5 bases; nucleotides not matched to a gene: 4. The CDR3 spells CASSEAAGQGYGYTF. DNA of the CDR3: TGTGCCAGCAGTGAAGCAGCGGGACAGGGTTATGGCTACACCTTC.

The chain couples TRBV7-2 to TRBJ2-1; D call uncertain. Germline assignment: CDR1 SGHTA and CDR2 FQGNSA. The CDR3 has 15 residues. V gave up 2 bases and J gave up 5 bases, with 13 bases separating them. CDR3 coding DNA: TGTGCCAGCAGCTTAACACCTCACGCGAACAATGAGCAGTTCTTC. It translates to CASSLTPHANNEQFF.

The CDR3 spells CASSLLGRGETQYF. DNA of the CDR3: TGTGCCAGCAGCTTACTTGGGAGGGGGGAGACCCAGTACTTC. The chain employs TRBV7-8 and TRBJ2-5; a possible D gene is TRBD2 (7 bases). V was clipped by 2 bases and J by 5 bases, with 12 bases between them. The germline V gene has CDR1 SGHVS and CDR2 FQNEAQ. The CDR3 has 14 residues.

This clone was seen a handful of times. The chain carries TRBV20-1 and TRBJ2-1, with a possible D match to TRBD2 (5 bases). The CDR3 totals 14 residues. Per the germline V gene, CDR1 is DFQATT and CDR2 is SNEGSKA (reference sequence). V shed 3 bases and J shed 6 bases, with 15 bases lying between them. CDR3 coding DNA: TGCAGTGCTAGTTCTGGGGAGAGGCGCAATGAGCAGTTCTTC. It encodes CSASSGERRNEQFF.

The chain couples TRBV18 to TRBJ2-5; D unresolved. CDR1 KGHSH and CDR2 LQKENI come from the germline V gene. Trimming took off 1 base at V and 0 bases at J, with 12 bases between the two ends. The CDR3 sequence is 16 residues long. CDR3 sequence (DNA): TGTGCCAGCTCACCACTGGATGGATCGTACCAAGAGACCCAGTACTTC. This gives the protein CASSPLDGSYQETQYF.

V and J are TRBV15 and TRBJ1-2; D possibly corresponds to TRBD1 (5 bases). The germline V and J ends were trimmed by 1 base and 6 bases, with 15 bases remaining between them. CDR3 length equals 15 residues. CDR1 LNHNV and CDR2 YYDKDF come from the germline V gene (reference sequence). The CDR3 sequence is CATSRGSRQRDGYTF. CDR3 coding DNA: TGTGCCACCAGCAGAGGATCCCGACAGAGAGATGGCTACACCTTC.

The chain joins TRBV7-9 to TRBJ2-3; unclear D gene. The CDR3 extends over 14 amino acids. Per the germline V gene, CDR1 is SEHNR and CDR2 is FQNEAQ (reference sequence). V lost 5 bases and J lost 2, with 11 bases in between. The CDR3 sequence is CASSPSDYTDTQYF. DNA of the CDR3: TGTGCCAGCAGCCCATCTGATTACACAGATACGCAGTATTTT. The full variable domain, completed using reference TRBV7-9 and TRBJ2-3, is DTGVSQNPRHKITKRGQNVTFRCDPISEHNRLYWYRQTLGQGPEFLTYFQNEAQLEKSRLLSDRFSAERPKGSFSTLEIQRTEQGDSAMYLCASSPSDYTDTQYFGPGTRLTVL.

V is TRBV29-1 and J is TRBJ2-5; 10 bases are shared with TRBD1. The CDR3 contains 14 residues. With V trimmed by 7 bases and J by 2 bases, 7 bases remained unmatched. CDR1 is SQVTM, CDR2 ANQGSEA, per germline. This CDR3 reads CSARQGADQETQYF. CDR3 nucleotide sequence: TGCAGCGCCAGACAGGGGGCCGATCAAGAGACCCAGTACTTC. Full variable domain (remainder filled in from reference TRBV29-1 and TRBJ2-5): SAVISQKPSRDICQRGTSLTIQCQVDSQVTMMFWYRQQPGQSLTLIATANQGSEATYESGFVIDKFPISRPNLTFSTLTVSNMSPEDSSIYLCSARQGADQETQYFGPGTRLLVL.